What follows are 10 T cell receptor beta chains derived from one specimen sequenced in a study of blood T cell repertoires in COVID-19. Generated by immunoSEQ multiplex PCR, the TCRdb table keeps only in-frame clones and is missing some. The repertoire holds approximately 210,000 clones, with 83% as singletons. Source material: peripheral blood. The receptors were gathered from a woman aged 40 to 50 with active or convalescent COVID-19.

This rearrangement joins TRBV10-1 to TRBJ1-1; D gene unclear. The V end was cut by 5 bases, the J end by 1 base, with 8 bases between. Germline V CDR1 and CDR2: WNHNN, SYGVQD (reference sequence). This CDR3 has 13 residues. CDR3 region: CASSFQENTEAFF. The CDR3 DNA follows: TGCGCCAGCAGTTTCCAGGAGAACACTGAAGCTTTCTTT.

A word on this clone: The sample has other DNA sequences that encode this CDR3 too. The gene calls are TRBV11-3 and TRBJ2-3, with 10 bases aligning to TRBD2. Germline assignment: CDR1 SGHNT and CDR2 YENEEA. This CDR3 contains 18 residues. Trimming removed 5 bases from V and 3 bases from J; junction bases left unmatched: 14. The DNA of the CDR3 is TGTGCCAGCAGCCCGAGTAGCGGGGGGCTTGTTAGGACAGATACGCAGTATTTT. As protein: CASSPSSGGLVRTDTQYF.

The rearrangement links TRBV7-8 to TRBJ2-5, with D possibly TRBD2 on 7 matching bases. Germline CDR1 SGHVS, CDR2 FQNEAQ. Trimming pared 3 bases from V and 7 bases from J, leaving 18 bases between. The CDR3 is 15 amino acids. CDR3 bases: TGTGCCAGCAGCTTCATGGGGGGGGGCCTACGGACCCAGTACTTC. This translates into CASSFMGGGLRTQYF.

The chain recombines TRBV3-1 (or the pseudogene TRBV3-2) with TRBJ2-7, with D possibly TRBD1 on 7 matching bases. CDR1 is LGHDT, CDR2 YNNKEL, per germline (reference sequence). Trimming removed 1 base from V and 3 bases from J, with 10 bases in between. This CDR3 contains 14 residues. The CDR3 reads CASSQGRGDYEQYF. For the CDR3, the DNA is TGTGCCAGCAGCCAAGGCAGGGGGGACTACGAGCAGTACTTC.

The chain joins TRBV5-6 to TRBJ1-2; D unclear. The CDR3 runs 14 residues. V dropped 3 bases and J dropped 6 bases, with 15 bases sitting between them. Germline V gene sequence: CDR1 SGHDT, CDR2 YYEEEE. As DNA, the CDR3 is TGTGCCAGCAGCTGGAACGGGGAAGGAAATGGCTACACCTTC. Its translation: CASSWNGEGNGYTF.

This chain connects TRBV7-3 to TRBJ2-7, with 11 bases lining up with TRBD2. With V trimmed by 3 bases and J by 6 bases, 7 bases remained unmatched. Germline V gene data show CDR1 as SGHTA and CDR2 as FQGTGA. This CDR3 has 15 residues. Here the CDR3 reads CASSLLPGTSGEQYF. The CDR3 nucleotides are TGTGCCAGCAGCTTGCTCCCCGGGACTAGCGGCGAGCAGTACTTC.

J is TRBJ2-1 and V is TRBV9, with 10 positions matching TRBD1. This CDR3 comprises 15 residues. V was clipped by 4 bases and J by 7 bases; unmatched bases: 8. CDR1 is SGDLS and CDR2 is YYNGEE in the germline V gene. The CDR3 protein is CASSYDRGRENEQFF. The CDR3 DNA reads as TGTGCCAGCAGCTACGACAGGGGGCGCGAAAATGAGCAGTTCTTC.

The gene calls are TRBV14 and TRBJ2-1, with TRBD2 identical over 9 bases. The CDR3 has 15 amino acids. CDR1 and CDR2 (germline): SGHDN, FVKESK. The junction had 6 bases not matched to a gene; V was cut back by 2 bases and J by 7 bases. The CDR3 DNA follows: TGTGCCAGCAGCCAACGGACTAGCGTCTTAAATGAGCAGTTCTTC. This sequence encodes CASSQRTSVLNEQFF. The whole variable domain, remainder taken from reference TRBV14 and TRBJ2-1, is EAGVTQFPSHSVIEKGQTVTLRCDPISGHDNLYWYRRVMGKEIKFLLHFVKESKQDESGMPNNRFLAERTGGTYSTLKVQPAELEDSGVYFCASSQRTSVLNEQFFGPGTRLTVL.

The DNA of the CDR3 is TGTGCCACCAGTGATTTGGGGGCGGATATTCTGTTTTTT. Its translation: CATSDLGADILFF. This chain uses TRBV24-1 with TRBJ2-2; D perhaps matches TRBD1 (5 bases). The V gene lost 0 bases and the J gene lost 14 bases, with 12 bases spanning the gap. In germline, CDR1 is KGHDR, CDR2 SFDVKD. The CDR3 totals 13 residues.

V usage is TRBV13 and J usage is TRBJ1-1; tentatively, D is TRBD1 (5 bases). Trimming removed 1 base at V and 3 bases at J, with 18 bases between. CDR1 and CDR2 (germline): PRHDT, FYEKMQ (reference sequence). CDR3 length: 17 residues. CDR3 sequence (DNA): TGTGCCAGCAGCTTAGAGGGAGGGCGGGGGTTGGACACTGAAGCTTTCTTT. It is translated as CASSLEGGRGLDTEAFF. Full variable domain (missing parts from reference TRBV13 and TRBJ1-1): AAGVIQSPRHLIKEKRETATLKCYPIPRHDTVYWYQQGPGQDPQFLISFYEKMQSDKGSIPDRFSAQQFSDYHSELNMSSLELGDSALYFCASSLEGGRGLDTEAFFGQGTRLTVV.